This entry lists 19 T cell receptor beta chains sequenced from one sample in a study of T-cell reconstitution after alpha-beta-depleted transplantation in children. Library preparation (for TCRbeta) was performed with unique molecular identifiers. TCRdb fed the PCR reads into MiXCR, producing one record per CDR3 protein. The sample shows 490,000 or so distinct CDR3 sequences, about 10% of them seen only once. Sample: PBMCs, taken before TCRalphabeta/CD19-depleted stem cell transplant. The receptors were gathered from a child aged 2 to 15 with inherited bone marrow failure, due to receive a stem cell transplant.

V and J are TRBV28 and TRBJ1-5; D ambiguous. CDR1 and CDR2 from the germline V gene are MDHEN and SYDVKM. The ends were cut back, 8 bases at V and 5 bases at J, with 19 bases in the middle. CDR3 length: 15 amino acids. Here the CDR3 DNA reads TGTGCCAGCTCAATGGGTCCGGGCGAGCATCAGCCCCAGCATTTT. This gives the protein CASSMGPGEHQPQHF.

The rearrangement uses TRBV3-1 and TRBJ2-1; D possibly uses TRBD1 or TRBD2 (6 bases each). Trimming cost V 1 base and J 3 bases, with 13 bases left between them. CDR1 is LGHDT and CDR2 is YNNKEL in the germline V gene (reference sequence). This CDR3 has 16 amino acids. CDR3 sequence: CASSQVGGSVYNEQFF. The CDR3 nucleotides are TGTGCCAGCAGCCAAGTAGGGGGGAGTGTCTACAATGAGCAGTTCTTC.

This clonotype was counted at least ten times. The rearrangement joins TRBV29-1 to TRBJ2-3; 7 bases are shared with TRBD2. This CDR3 comprises 14 residues. With 7 bases clipped from V and 2 bases from J, the junction kept 9 bases outside the gene matches. The germline CDR1 and CDR2 sequences are SQVTM and ANQGSEA. The CDR3 DNA reads TGCAGCGCTAATCCGGGACTACACACAGATACGCAGTATTTT. This sequence encodes CSANPGLHTDTQYF.

With respect to this clonotype: This may come from a read error, since a much larger clone is one base off. The V call is TRBV18, the J call TRBJ1-2; no clear D gene. This CDR3 comprises 12 residues. Germline V CDR1 and CDR2: KGHSH, LQKENI. The CDR3 nucleotides read TGTACCAGCTCAGCCACAAATAATGGCTACACCTTC. This encodes CTSSATNNGYTF.

This clonotype was counted many times. The chain is built from TRBV27 and TRBJ1-2; 9 nucleotides match TRBD1. This CDR3 contains 14 residues. The V segment lost 6 bases and the J segment 5 bases; nucleotides outside the gene matches: 7. Germline loops: CDR1 MNHEY, CDR2 SMNVEV (reference sequence). The CDR3 spells CASRPGTGRYGYTF. The CDR3 DNA follows: TGTGCCAGCAGGCCCGGGACAGGGCGGTATGGCTACACCTTC.

This clonotype was detected ten times or more. The chain combines TRBV5-6 with TRBJ1-4, with TRBD1 as a possible D gene (6 bases). This CDR3 has 14 residues. V dropped 3 bases and J dropped 6 bases, with 12 bases sitting between them. The germline gives CDR1 SGHDT, CDR2 YYEEEE. CDR3 bases: TGTGCCAGCAGCTCGGGACATATGGATGAAAAACTGTTTTTT. Protein product: CASSSGHMDEKLFF.

This clonotype came up many times. The chain is built from TRBV11-2 and TRBJ2-2; D gene uncertain. Germline V gene data show CDR1 as SGHAT and CDR2 as FQNNGV. The ends were cut back, 5 bases at V and 4 bases at J, with 14 bases in the middle. This CDR3 region has 15 residues. The CDR3 DNA reads TGTGCCAGCAGCCCAGGTTTACTGTCCACCGGGGAGCTGTTTTTT. Its protein is CASSPGLLSTGELFF.

The sample holds many counts of this clonotype. V is TRBV20-1 and J is TRBJ2-7, with D maybe TRBD1 (5 bases). Germline V CDR1 and CDR2: DFQATT, SNEGSKA (reference sequence). CDR3 length: 13 residues. V was trimmed by 1 base and J by 2 bases, leaving 9 bases between them. The CDR3 DNA reads TGCAGTGCTAGAGTAGTCAGGGCCTACGAGCAGTACTTC. As protein: CSARVVRAYEQYF.

At least ten counts were recorded for this clonotype. This rearrangement joins TRBV27 to TRBJ2-7, with TRBD2 as a possible D gene (5 bases). The CDR3 is 15 amino acids. Germline CDR1 reads MNHEY; CDR2 reads SMNVEV (reference sequence). Trimming took 1 base from V and 3 from J, leaving 13 bases between them. The DNA for the CDR3 is TGTGCCAGCAGTTTATTCCGGGAAAAAATCTACGAGCAGTACTTC. Translating it yields CASSLFREKIYEQYF.

This clonotype was recorded at least ten times. V is TRBV5-6 and J is TRBJ1-1, with 9 nucleotides matching TRBD1. The CDR3 contains 15 residues. Germline CDR1 is SGHDT and CDR2 is YYEEEE. V shed 4 bases, J shed 3 bases, and the junction held 7 bases outside the gene matches. The DNA for the CDR3 is TGTGCCAGCAGCAAAGGGGGGACAGGGCACACTGAAGCTTTCTTT. It translates to CASSKGGTGHTEAFF.

With respect to this clonotype: One end of the junction fails to match germline, which may point to a read error. The chain joins TRBV23-1 to TRBJ2-7, with 9 nucleotides matching TRBD1. TRBV23-1 is designated an ORF whose function remains uncertain. The CDR3 extends over 17 amino acids. CDR3 sequence reads: CASSHPPGQGWTYDQYF. The DNA for the CDR3 is TGCGCCAGCAGTCATCCGCCGGGACAGGGCTGGACGTACGACCAGTACTTC.

This clonotype turned up a few times. The chain combines TRBV4-2 with TRBJ2-7; 9 nucleotides agree with TRBD2. V was pared by 4 bases and J by 6 bases, with 10 bases of the junction left unmatched. The CDR3 is 15 residues long. In germline, CDR1 is LGHNA, CDR2 YNFKEQ. CDR3 in amino acids: CASSPGGGRASEQYF. In DNA form, the CDR3 reads TGTGCCAGCAGCCCTGGAGGCGGGAGGGCCTCCGAGCAGTACTTC.

The rearrangement links TRBV27 to TRBJ2-3, with D hard to call. The germline V and J ends were trimmed by 8 bases and 5 bases, with 5 bases remaining between them. Germline V gene sequence: CDR1 MNHEY, CDR2 SMNVEV (reference sequence). The CDR3 contains 10 residues. The CDR3 nucleotides are TGTGCCAGCTGGGGAGATACGCAGTATTTT. Protein: CASWGDTQYF.

The chain joins TRBV18 to TRBJ2-3, with D perhaps TRBD2 (5 bases). Trimming cost V 3 bases and J 3 bases, with 10 bases left between them. There are 14 residues in the CDR3. CDR1 KGHSH and CDR2 LQKENI come from the germline V gene. The CDR3 protein is CASSPLRATDTQYF. The CDR3 nucleotides read TGTGCCAGCTCACCTCTGAGGGCGACAGATACGCAGTATTTT.

Ten or more counts support this clonotype. The chain combines TRBV6-1 with TRBJ2-7, with 9 bases aligning to TRBD2. Germline CDR1 and CDR2: MNHNS and SASEGT. The CDR3 sequence is 15 residues long. V lost 0 bases to trimming and J lost 2 bases; unmatched junction nucleotides: 2. DNA of the CDR3: TGTGCCAGCAGTGAAGCGGGACTAGCTCCCTACGAGCAGTACTTC. Protein: CASSEAGLAPYEQYF.

This clonotype was found many times. The rearrangement joins TRBV11-1 to TRBJ2-1, with TRBD2 matching over 7 bases. CDR3 size: 16 residues. Germline-derived CDR1 and CDR2 are SGHAT and FQDESV (reference sequence). V dropped 0 bases and J dropped 7; count of bases not matched to a gene: 9. CDR3 amino acids: CASSLARFSGYNEQFF. As DNA, the CDR3 is TGTGCCAGCAGCTTAGCGCGGTTTAGCGGGTATAATGAGCAGTTCTTC.

The gene calls are TRBV5-1 and TRBJ2-1; TRBD2 aligns across 9 bases. CDR1 and CDR2 from the germline V gene are SGHRS and YFSETQ. The CDR3 is made up of 14 amino acids. J lost 4 bases, V lost 4 bases, and 3 bases had no gene match. The CDR3 region is CASSGLASYNEQFF. The CDR3 bases are TGCGCCAGCAGCGGACTAGCGAGTTACAATGAGCAGTTCTTC.

In its sample, this clonotype was seen many times. V usage is TRBV4-3 and J usage is TRBJ2-6; D not certain. Deletions cut 3 bases from V and 0 bases from J, with 9 bases between. Germline lookup yields CDR1 LGHNA and CDR2 YSLEER. The CDR3 length is 16 residues. The DNA for the CDR3 is TGCGCCAGCAGCCAGGACGGATCCTCTGGGGCCAACGTCCTGACTTTC. Encoded protein: CASSQDGSSGANVLTF.

This clonotype has a handful of counts. This sequence joins TRBV12-3 or TRBV12-4 and TRBJ1-5; 7 bases align to TRBD1. The CDR3 covers 15 residues. The V segment lost 3 bases and the J segment 5 bases; nucleotides outside the gene matches: 7. The CDR3 coding sequence is TGTGCCAGCAGTTTCGGAGGGGGCATCGATCAGCCCCAGCATTTT. It is translated as CASSFGGGIDQPQHF.